One sample yielded the 28 T cell receptor beta chains listed below, sequenced in a study of tumor-infiltrating lymphocytes in primary liver carcinoma. Co-extracted RNA and DNA came from approximately 20-30 mg of unsorted bulk tissue. The template, approximately 500 ng total RNA, yielded TCR beta cDNA made with a constant-region primer. Nested multiplex PCR, run for three rounds with slightly modified ARM-PCR, yielded TCR beta libraries. Each of the first two PCR rounds ran approximately 11 cycles with TRBV1-TRBV30 forward and C-beta reverse primers. TCRdb re-called the multiplex PCR reads through MiXCR, storing one row per CDR3 protein. Among fewer than 200,000 distinct CDR3 sequences listed, around 85% were seen once. The specimen sequenced was tumor tissue from primary liver carcinoma. Receptors were obtained from a man between 35 and 55 years old with primary liver carcinoma and hepatitis B virus infection.

With respect to this clonotype: Here the CDR3 omits its conserved ending phenylalanine or tryptophan, so a read error is the likely source. The chain combines TRBV6-5 with TRBJ2-3, with 12 bases identical to TRBD2. The CDR3 loop spans 15 amino acids. Germline CDR1 and CDR2: MNHEY and SVGAGI. CDR3 protein: CVSNPGLAGTDTQYS. In nucleotides, the CDR3 is TGTGTCAGTAACCCAGGACTAGCGGGAACAGATACGCAGTATTCT.

Note on this clonotype: The junction departs from the called germline gene at one end, perhaps through a read error. The chain's CDR3 is CVSTLSGGPIRETQYF. Written as DNA, the CDR3 is TGTGTCAGCACCTTGTCTGGCGGCCCAATCCGGGAGACCCAGTACTTC. The V gene is TRBV5-6, the J gene TRBJ2-5; the D is unclear. Germline loops: CDR1 SGHDT, CDR2 YYEEEE. CDR3 length equals 16 residues.

As concerns this clonotype: Its ends do not fully match the called genes, so a read error is possible. The rearrangement joins TRBV6-1 to TRBJ2-2; D might be TRBD1 (6 bases). The CDR3 contains 18 residues. The germline V gene encodes CDR1 MNHNS and CDR2 SASEGT. The chain's CDR3 is CASNEALLGGANTGEPFF. In DNA, the CDR3 is TGTGCCAGCAATGAAGCGCTTCTAGGGGGAGCGAACACCGGGGAGCCTTTTTTT.

V usage is TRBV5-1 and J usage is TRBJ2-1, with TRBD2 identical over 9 bases. The CDR3 loop spans 14 amino acids. V lost 7 bases to trimming and J lost 8 bases; unmatched junction nucleotides: 10. From germline, CDR1 is SGHRS and CDR2 YFSETQ. CDR3 DNA: TGCGCCAGCTCTCTTAAAGCGGGAGGTTATGAGCAGTTCTTC. Translation gives CASSLKAGGYEQFF.

About this clonotype: A single base separates this from a much larger clone, so it may be a read error. The chain has TRBV28 and TRBJ1-4; D unresolved. Trimming cost V 6 bases and J 6 bases, with 14 bases left between them. This CDR3 contains 14 residues. Germline CDR1 and CDR2: MDHEN and SYDVKM. The CDR3 here is CASRFDRSYEKLFF. CDR3 nucleotides: TGTGCCAGCAGATTCGACCGTAGCTATGAAAAACTGTTTTTT.

The V gene is TRBV7-8, the J gene TRBJ2-7, with a weak D call TRBD2 (6 bases). This CDR3 comprises 15 residues. Trimming took 5 bases from V and 7 from J, leaving 21 bases between them. From germline, CDR1 is SGHVS and CDR2 FQNEAQ. In DNA form, the CDR3 reads TGTGCCAGCAGCATAATCGATGGAAGCCGGGGGGAGCAGTACTTC. It translates to CASSIIDGSRGEQYF.

As to this clonotype: The junction does not match germline at one end; this may be a read error. V gene TRBV11-2 combines with J gene TRBJ2-7; no clear D gene. Germline V gives CDR1 SGHAT, CDR2 FQNNGV. CDR3 length: 13 amino acids. The CDR3 DNA reads as TGTGCCAGCAGCCCTCGAAAGTCCTACGAGCTGTATTTC. Amino acid sequence: CASSPRKSYELYF.

About this clonotype: One end of the junction fails to match germline, which may point to a read error. The chain employs TRBV5-6 and TRBJ2-1; D is unclear. Per germline, CDR1 SGHDT and CDR2 YYEEEE. This CDR3 contains 17 residues. The CDR3 loop is CASSLGRNRSGYSEQFF. The DNA of the CDR3 is TGTGCCAGCAGCTTGGGACGTAACCGCTCTGGGTACAGTGAGCAGTTCTTC.

This chain joins TRBV6-6 and TRBJ1-1; no clear D. V lost 7 bases, J lost 5 bases, and 14 bases lay in between. Germline V gene sequence: CDR1 MNHNY, CDR2 SVGAGI (reference sequence). This CDR3 has 13 amino acids. This CDR3 reads CASITERTTEAFF. In DNA, the CDR3 is TGTGCCAGCATCACAGAGAGGACTACTGAAGCTTTCTTT.

In its sample, this clonotype was seen a few times. V and J are TRBV2 and TRBJ1-1; D uncertain. V was shortened by 3 bases and J by 6 bases, with 14 bases between the two germline ends. The CDR3 runs to 14 residues. The germline gives CDR1 SNHLY, CDR2 FYNNEI. CDR3 DNA: TGTGCCAGCAGTGAGGGCAGGAAGGGCGCTGAAGCTTTCTTT. This translates into CASSEGRKGAEAFF.

Concerning this clonotype itself: In this CDR3 the conserved last residue, phenylalanine or tryptophan, is missing, so a read error is likely. This chain links TRBV10-2 with TRBJ2-7; D remains ambiguous. Germline lookup yields CDR1 WSHSY and CDR2 SAAADI. The CDR3 sequence is 14 residues long. CDR3 protein: CDSSDFRTRYEQYL. CDR3 nucleotides: TGCGACAGCAGTGATTTCAGGACGCGCTACGAGCAGTACTTA.

Notes on this clonotype: Sequence at one end of the junction differs from germline and may be a read error. Here the CDR3 DNA reads TGCAGCGTTGGTGGGATTAGTGGGAGTAGGGAGACCCAGTACTTT. Encoded protein: CSVGGISGSRETQYF. This chain joins TRBV29-1 and TRBJ2-5; D is perhaps TRBD2 (5 bases). The germline CDR1 and CDR2 sequences are SQVTM and ANQGSEA. CDR3 size: 15 residues.

Worth noting for this clonotype: One end of the junction does not line up with germline, which may come from a read error. The chain carries TRBV29-1 and TRBJ2-2, with a possible D match to TRBD2 (5 bases). This CDR3 comprises 15 residues. Germline CDR1 is SQVTM and CDR2 is ANQGSEA. CDR3 sequence reads: CSVGNSATNTGELFF. CDR3 in DNA: TGCAGCGTTGGGAATAGCGCGACGAACACCGGGGAGTTGTTTTTT.

This rearrangement joins TRBV5-1 to TRBJ2-3; D possibly corresponds to TRBD1 (6 bases). CDR1 and CDR2 (germline): SGHRS, YFSETQ. This CDR3 spans 16 amino acids. The V gene lost 4 bases and the J gene lost 15 bases, with 30 bases spanning the gap. CDR3 amino acids: CASSMNGRGSTDTYYF. In DNA, the CDR3 is TGCGCCAGCAGCATGAACGGCAGGGGAAGCACAGATACGTACTATTTT.

The V gene is TRBV7-2, the J gene TRBJ1-1; D remains ambiguous. V dropped 7 bases and J dropped 8 bases, with 17 bases sitting between them. Germline CDR1 and CDR2: SGHTA and FQGNSA. The CDR3 runs to 13 residues. The CDR3 DNA is TGTGCCAGCAACCCAGGCTATCGGCCCGAAGCTTTCTTT. Translating gives CASNPGYRPEAFF.

Of note for this clonotype: This likely comes from a read error, as the CDR3 has no conserved phenylalanine or tryptophan at its end. The chain links TRBV29-1 to TRBJ1-1; D might be TRBD1 (5 bases). This CDR3 region has 15 residues. CDR1 and CDR2 from the germline V gene are SQVTM and ANQGSEA. The CDR3 bases are TGCAGTGTTTCCGTAGGGTGGGGCATGAACACTGAAGCTTTCATT. Translating it yields CSVSVGWGMNTEAFI.

Note on this clonotype: A junction end diverges from the germline sequence, so it may reflect a read error. The CDR3 is CASCLRWTGEDERYF. The DNA of the CDR3 is TGTGCCAGCTGCTTACGATGGACAGGGGAAGACGAGCGGTACTTC. This chain links TRBV11-2 with TRBJ2-7; 9 nucleotides agree with TRBD1. CDR1 and CDR2 (germline): SGHAT, FQNNGV. The CDR3 is 15 amino acids.

With regard to this clonotype: The junction departs from germline at one end; a sequencing error may be responsible. The rearrangement uses TRBV5-6 and TRBJ2-7; no reliable D call. The germline gives CDR1 SGHDT, CDR2 YYEEEE. The CDR3 is made up of 16 amino acids. CDR3 sequence (DNA): TGTGCCAGTAGCTTGTCGTGGGTAGCTACCACCTACGAGCAGTACTTC. It is translated as CASSLSWVATTYEQYF.

A single count supports this clonotype. Here the CDR3 omits its conserved ending phenylalanine or tryptophan, so a read error is the likely source. It is unclear where the CDR3 begins or ends on the DNA, so no DNA is shown, and the CDR3 is as TCRdb lists it. The J gene is TRBJ1-1, the V gene TRBV7-8; TRBD1, the table's D call, lacks a check against the DNA. Germline V lookup: CDR1 SGHVS, CDR2 FQNEAQ. The CDR3 is 15 residues long, counting both termini. CDR3 region: CANRDRGYRDTETFC.

This clonotype was counted only a few times. One end of the junction is discordant with germline, which a read error may explain. The chain couples TRBV6-1 to TRBJ1-1, with D possibly matching TRBD1 (5 bases). Germline V gene sequence: CDR1 MNHNS, CDR2 SASEGT. The CDR3 extends over 13 amino acids. The CDR3 region is CASSREWGTEAFF. As DNA, the CDR3 is TGTGCCAGCTCACGGGAGTGGGGCACTGAGGCTTTCTTT.

Regarding this clonotype: Just one base apart from a much larger clone, this may be a read error. DNA for the CDR3: TGCGCCAGCAGCTTGGCCCGGGATGGACTAGATACGCAGTATTTT. Protein: CASSLARDGLDTQYF. The gene calls are TRBV5-1 and TRBJ2-3; D is possibly TRBD2 (5 bases). V was trimmed by 0 bases and J by 5 bases, leaving 13 bases between them. The CDR3 extends over 15 amino acids. Per the germline V gene, CDR1 is SGHRS and CDR2 is YFSETQ.

The rearrangement joins TRBV10-3 to TRBJ2-7; 7 positions agree with TRBD1. Trimming removed 7 bases from V and 5 bases from J; junction bases left unmatched: 8. The CDR3 is 13 residues long. Germline CDR1 reads ENHRY; CDR2 reads SYGVKD. The CDR3 spells CAIMTDRADEQYF. As DNA, the CDR3 is TGTGCCATCATGACTGACAGGGCCGACGAGCAGTACTTC.

Comment on this clonotype: At one boundary the junction diverges from the germline segment, which might be a read error. The chain uses TRBV11-3 and TRBJ2-1; D gene unclear. The length of the CDR3 is 19 residues. CDR1 and CDR2 (germline): SGHNT, YENEEA. CDR3 sequence (DNA): TGTGCCAGCATCTTAGGGCGGCAGGATACTCGGACGTCCTACAATGAGCAGTTCTTC. It encodes CASILGRQDTRTSYNEQFF.

This clonotype is judged medium-sized (0.01 to 0.1%). J is TRBJ1-6 and V is TRBV11-2; D is ambiguous. Germline V gene lookup returns CDR1 SGHAT and CDR2 FQNNGV. V was pared by 5 bases and J by 11 bases, with 10 bases between. This CDR3 has 12 residues. The CDR3 nucleotides are TGTGCCAGCAGCCACGATGGCCCACCCCTCCACTTT. It is translated as CASSHDGPPLHF.

Remarks on this clonotype: The junction differs from germline at one of its ends, possibly a read error. The genes are TRBV6-6 and TRBJ2-1; TRBD1 is a possible D gene (5 bases). The germline CDR1 and CDR2 sequences are MNHNY and SVGAGI (reference sequence). The CDR3 length is 16 residues. CDR3 in DNA: TGTGCCAGCAGTTCCTGCGTAGGGGCGTCCTACAATGAGCAGCTCTTC. It yields the protein CASSSCVGASYNEQLF.

Points on this clonotype: One junction end does not reproduce the germline sequence, and a read error may be involved. This chain links TRBV29-1 with TRBJ2-1; maybe TRBD2 (6 bases). Per germline, CDR1 SQVTM and CDR2 ANQGSEA. This CDR3 contains 12 residues. The CDR3, as DNA: TGCAACGTTGATTTGGGGGAGGATGAGCAGTTCTTC. Its translation: CNVDLGEDEQFF.

This clonotype has more than one count but fewer than ten. The chain combines TRBV29-1 with TRBJ2-7; no clear D. The CDR3 runs 15 residues. Germline CDR1 and CDR2: SQVTM and ANQGSEA. V lost 4 bases and J lost 4, with 20 bases in between. The CDR3 region is CSVASGWGTPYEQYF. The DNA of the CDR3 is TGCAGCGTTGCGAGTGGATGGGGAACGCCTTACGAGCAGTACTTC.

This clonotype has ten or more counts. V and J are TRBV6-6 and TRBJ1-1, with D possibly being TRBD1 (5 bases). The ends were cut back, 6 bases at V and 1 base at J, with 18 bases in the middle. The CDR3 is 16 amino acids. CDR1 and CDR2 (germline): MNHNY, SVGAGI (reference sequence). CDR3 region: CASSLPEAGPNTEAFF. CDR3 DNA: TGTGCCAGCAGCCTCCCCGAGGCAGGGCCGAACACTGAAGCTTTCTTT.